This T cell receptor beta chain is drawn from a study of cytotoxic CD8 clonotypes in ibrutinib-treated CLL. For the study at large: The subjects consisted of approximately ten relapsed/refractory and 15 treatment-naive individuals, with some 18 IGHV unmutated. Regarding the study as a whole: Investigators sampled sustained-remission and progressing patients at differing times. Public clonotypes, an uncommon group, contracted or remained stable on treatment. Ibrutinib response saw clonality rise, and progression saw it return toward baseline.

As to this clone: No antigen is known for it.

Here immunoSEQ multiplex PCR was the method, and the copy in TCRdb shows in-frame clones only, minus some. Found here are 200,000 to 250,000 clones, about three quarters of them singletons; the top ten hold 15%. CDR1 is MDHEN, CDR2 SYDVKM, per germline. V gave up 7 bases and J gave up 3 bases, with 7 bases separating them. This CDR3 comprises 12 residues. The chain uses TRBV28 and TRBJ2-1; the D is unclear. The specimen was PBMCs, collected after 24 months of ibrutinib treatment. The receptor comes from a human donor with chronic lymphocytic leukemia. This CDR3 reads CASNIVYNEQFF. CDR3 bases: TGTGCCAGCAATATAGTCTACAATGAGCAGTTCTTC.